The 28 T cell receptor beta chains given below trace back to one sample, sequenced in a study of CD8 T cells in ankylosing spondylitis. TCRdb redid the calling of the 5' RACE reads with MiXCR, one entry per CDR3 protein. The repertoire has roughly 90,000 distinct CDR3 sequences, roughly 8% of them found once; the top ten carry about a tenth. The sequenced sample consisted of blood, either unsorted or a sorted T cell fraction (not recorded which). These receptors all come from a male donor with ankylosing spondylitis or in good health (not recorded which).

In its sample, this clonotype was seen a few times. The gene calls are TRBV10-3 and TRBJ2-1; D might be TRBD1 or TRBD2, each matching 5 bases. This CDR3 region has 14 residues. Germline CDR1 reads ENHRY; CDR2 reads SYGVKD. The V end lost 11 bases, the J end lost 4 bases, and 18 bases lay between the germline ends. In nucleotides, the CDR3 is TGTGCCGCACACCGGGACCCATCGTACAATGAGCAGTTCTTC. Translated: CAAHRDPSYNEQFF.

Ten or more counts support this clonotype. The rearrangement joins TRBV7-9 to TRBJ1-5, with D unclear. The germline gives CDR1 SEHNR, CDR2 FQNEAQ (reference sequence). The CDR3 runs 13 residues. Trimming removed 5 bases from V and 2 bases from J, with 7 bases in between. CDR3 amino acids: CASSNGRNQPQHF. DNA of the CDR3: TGTGCCAGCAGCAACGGCCGCAATCAGCCCCAGCATTTT.

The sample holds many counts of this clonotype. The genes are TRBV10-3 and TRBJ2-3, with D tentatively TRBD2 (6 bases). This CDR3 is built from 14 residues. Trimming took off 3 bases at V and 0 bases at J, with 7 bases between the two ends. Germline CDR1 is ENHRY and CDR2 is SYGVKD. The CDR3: CAISEAGSTDTQYF. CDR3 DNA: TGTGCCATCAGTGAAGCGGGTAGCACAGATACGCAGTATTTT.

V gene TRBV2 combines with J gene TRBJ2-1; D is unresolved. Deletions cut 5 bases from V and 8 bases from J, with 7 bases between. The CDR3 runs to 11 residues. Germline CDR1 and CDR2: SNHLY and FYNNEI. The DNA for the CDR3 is TGTGCCAGCAGTCCAACCTATGAGCAGTTCTTC. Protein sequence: CASSPTYEQFF.

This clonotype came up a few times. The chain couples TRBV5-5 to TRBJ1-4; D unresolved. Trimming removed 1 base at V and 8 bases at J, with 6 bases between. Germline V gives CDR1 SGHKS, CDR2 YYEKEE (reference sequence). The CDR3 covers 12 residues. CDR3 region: CASSLREEKLFF. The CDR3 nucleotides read TGTGCCAGCAGCTTGCGGGAAGAAAAACTGTTTTTT. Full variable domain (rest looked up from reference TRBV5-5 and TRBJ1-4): DAGVTQSPTHLIKTRGQQVTLRCSPISGHKSVSWYQQVLGQGPQFIFQYYEKEERGRGNFPDRFSARQFPNYSSELNVNALLLGDSALYLCASSLREEKLFFGSGTQLSVL.

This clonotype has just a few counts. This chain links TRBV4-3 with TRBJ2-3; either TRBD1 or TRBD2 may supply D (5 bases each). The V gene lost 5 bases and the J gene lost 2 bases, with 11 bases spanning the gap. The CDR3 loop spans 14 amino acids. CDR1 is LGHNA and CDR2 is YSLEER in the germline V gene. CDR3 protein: CASSYRDHTDTQYF. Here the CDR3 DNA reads TGCGCCAGCAGCTACCGGGACCACACAGATACGCAGTATTTT.

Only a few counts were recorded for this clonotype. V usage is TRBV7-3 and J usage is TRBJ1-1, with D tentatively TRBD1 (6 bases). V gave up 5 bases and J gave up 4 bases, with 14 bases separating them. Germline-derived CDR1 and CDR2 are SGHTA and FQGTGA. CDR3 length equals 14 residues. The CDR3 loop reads CASSATGPLTEAFF. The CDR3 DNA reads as TGTGCCAGCAGCGCGACAGGCCCTCTCACTGAAGCTTTCTTT.

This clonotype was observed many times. As DNA, the CDR3 is TGTGCCTCCAGGACAGCTAATTCACCCCTCCACTTT. This encodes CASRTANSPLHF. The chain combines TRBV7-9 with TRBJ1-6, with a possible D match to TRBD1 (6 bases). The V end lost 11 bases, the J end lost 6 bases, and 11 bases lay between the germline ends. Germline loops: CDR1 SEHNR, CDR2 FQNEAQ (reference sequence). This CDR3 comprises 12 residues.

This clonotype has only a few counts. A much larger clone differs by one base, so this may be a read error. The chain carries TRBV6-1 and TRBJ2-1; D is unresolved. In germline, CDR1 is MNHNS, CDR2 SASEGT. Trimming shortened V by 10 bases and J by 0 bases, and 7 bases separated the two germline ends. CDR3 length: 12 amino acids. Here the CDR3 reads CATPPSYNEQFF. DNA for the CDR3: TGTGCCACCCCTCCCTCCTACAATGAGCAGTTCTTC.

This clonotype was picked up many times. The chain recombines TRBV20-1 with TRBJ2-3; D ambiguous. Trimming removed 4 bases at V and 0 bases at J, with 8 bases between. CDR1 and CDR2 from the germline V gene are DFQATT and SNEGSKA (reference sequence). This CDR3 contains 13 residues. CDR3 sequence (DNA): TGCAGTGCTATGTACTCTAGCACAGATACGCAGTATTTT. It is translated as CSAMYSSTDTQYF.

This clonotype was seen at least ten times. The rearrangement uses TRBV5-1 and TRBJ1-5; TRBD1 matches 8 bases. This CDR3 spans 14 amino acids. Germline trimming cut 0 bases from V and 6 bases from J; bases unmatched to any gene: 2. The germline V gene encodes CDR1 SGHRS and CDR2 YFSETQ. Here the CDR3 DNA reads TGCGCCAGCAGCTTGGCAGGGGGCGGTCAGCCCCAGCATTTT. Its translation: CASSLAGGGQPQHF. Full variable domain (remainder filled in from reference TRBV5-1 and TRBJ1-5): KAGVTQTPRYLIKTRGQQVTLSCSPISGHRSVSWYQQTPGQGLQFLFEYFSETQRNKGNFPGRFSGRQFSNSRSEMNVSTLELGDSALYLCASSLAGGGQPQHFGDGTRLSIL.

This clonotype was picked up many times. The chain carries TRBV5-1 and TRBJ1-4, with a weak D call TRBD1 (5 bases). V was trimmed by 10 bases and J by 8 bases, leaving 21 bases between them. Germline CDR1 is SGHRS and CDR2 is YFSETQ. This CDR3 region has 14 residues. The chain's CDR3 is CASSPGRVGEKLFF. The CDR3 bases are TGCGCCTCCAGCCCCGGCAGGGTAGGAGAAAAACTGTTTTTT.

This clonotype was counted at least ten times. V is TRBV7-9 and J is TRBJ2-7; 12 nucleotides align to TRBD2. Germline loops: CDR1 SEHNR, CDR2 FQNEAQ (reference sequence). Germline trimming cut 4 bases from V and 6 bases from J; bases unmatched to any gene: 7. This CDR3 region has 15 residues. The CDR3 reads CASSSSGLAGREQYF. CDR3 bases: TGTGCCAGCAGCTCGTCGGGACTAGCGGGTCGCGAGCAGTACTTC.

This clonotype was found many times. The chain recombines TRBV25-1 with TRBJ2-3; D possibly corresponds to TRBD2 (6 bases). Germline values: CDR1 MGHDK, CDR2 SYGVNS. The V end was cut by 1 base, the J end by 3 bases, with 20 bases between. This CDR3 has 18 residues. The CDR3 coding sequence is TGTGCCAGCAGTGAATTGGGAGGTGTGTCGACGGGTACAGATACGCAGTATTTT. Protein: CASSELGGVSTGTDTQYF.

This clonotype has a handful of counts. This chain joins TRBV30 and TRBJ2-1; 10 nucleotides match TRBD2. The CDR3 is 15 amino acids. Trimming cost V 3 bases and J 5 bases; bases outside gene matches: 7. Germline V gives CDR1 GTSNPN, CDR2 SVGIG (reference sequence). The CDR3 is CAWSPGTSVNNEQFF. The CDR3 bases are TGTGCCTGGAGCCCAGGGACTAGCGTGAACAATGAGCAGTTCTTC.

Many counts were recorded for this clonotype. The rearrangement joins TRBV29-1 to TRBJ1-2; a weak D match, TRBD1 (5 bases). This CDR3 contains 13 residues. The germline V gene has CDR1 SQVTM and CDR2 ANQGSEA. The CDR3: CTSLSGSNYGYTF. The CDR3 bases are TGCACTTCTCTCTCAGGGTCTAACTATGGCTACACCTTC.

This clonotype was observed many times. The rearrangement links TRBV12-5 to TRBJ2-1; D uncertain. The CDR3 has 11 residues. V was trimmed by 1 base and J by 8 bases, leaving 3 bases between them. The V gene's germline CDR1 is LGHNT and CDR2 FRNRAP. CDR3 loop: CASGLDHEQFF. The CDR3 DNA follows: TGTGCTAGTGGTTTGGATCATGAGCAGTTCTTC. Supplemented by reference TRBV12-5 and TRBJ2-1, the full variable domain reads DARVTQTPRHKVTEMGQEVTMRCQPILGHNTVFWYRQTMMQGLELLAYFRNRAPLDDSGMPKDRFSAEMPDATLATLKIQPSEPRDSAVYFCASGLDHEQFFGPGTRLTVL.

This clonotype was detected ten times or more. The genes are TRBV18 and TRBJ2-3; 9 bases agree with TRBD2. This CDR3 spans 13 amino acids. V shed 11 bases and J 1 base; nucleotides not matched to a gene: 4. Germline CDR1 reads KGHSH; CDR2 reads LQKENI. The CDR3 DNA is TGTGCCGCCTTAGCGGGAGGCACAGATACGCAGTATTTT. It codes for CAALAGGTDTQYF.

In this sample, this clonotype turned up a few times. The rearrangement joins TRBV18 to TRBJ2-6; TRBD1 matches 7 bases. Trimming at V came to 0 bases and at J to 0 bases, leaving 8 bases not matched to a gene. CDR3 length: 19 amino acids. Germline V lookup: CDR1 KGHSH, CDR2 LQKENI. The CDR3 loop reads CASSPPVRGLLSGANVLTF. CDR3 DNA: TGTGCCAGCTCACCACCGGTGAGGGGGCTCCTCTCTGGGGCCAACGTCCTGACTTTC. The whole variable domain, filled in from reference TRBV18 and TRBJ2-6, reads NAGVMQNPRHLVRRRGQEARLRCSPMKGHSHVYWYRQLPEEGLKFMVYLQKENIIDESGMPKERFSAEFPKEGPSILRIQQVVRGDSAAYFCASSPPVRGLLSGANVLTFGAGSRLTVL.

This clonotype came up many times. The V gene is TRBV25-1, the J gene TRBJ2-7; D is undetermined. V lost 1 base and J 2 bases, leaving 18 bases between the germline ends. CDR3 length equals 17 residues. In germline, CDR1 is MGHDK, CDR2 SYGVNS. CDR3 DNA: TGTGCCAGCAGTGAATGGTCGGCAGCCCGGTCCACCTACGAGCAGTACTTC. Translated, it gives CASSEWSAARSTYEQYF.

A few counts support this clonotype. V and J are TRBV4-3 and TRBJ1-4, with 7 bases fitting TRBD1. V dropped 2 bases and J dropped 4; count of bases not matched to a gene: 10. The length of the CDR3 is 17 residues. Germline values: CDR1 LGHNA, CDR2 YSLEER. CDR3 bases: TGCGCCAGCAGCCAAACTAGACAGGGAGGGATTAATGAAAAACTGTTTTTT. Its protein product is CASSQTRQGGINEKLFF.

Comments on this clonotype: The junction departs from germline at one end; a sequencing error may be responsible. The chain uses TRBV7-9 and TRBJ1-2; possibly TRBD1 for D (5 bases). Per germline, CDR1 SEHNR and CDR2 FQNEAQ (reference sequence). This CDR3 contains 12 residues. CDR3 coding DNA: TGTGCCAGCAGCTTAGGGGGGGACGGCTGCACCTTC. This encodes CASSLGGDGCTF.

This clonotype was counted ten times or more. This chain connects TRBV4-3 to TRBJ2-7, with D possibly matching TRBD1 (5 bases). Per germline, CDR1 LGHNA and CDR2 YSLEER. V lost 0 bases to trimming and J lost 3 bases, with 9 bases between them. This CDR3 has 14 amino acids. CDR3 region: CASSQDPGNYEQYF. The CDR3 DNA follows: TGCGCCAGCAGCCAAGATCCAGGGAACTACGAGCAGTACTTC.

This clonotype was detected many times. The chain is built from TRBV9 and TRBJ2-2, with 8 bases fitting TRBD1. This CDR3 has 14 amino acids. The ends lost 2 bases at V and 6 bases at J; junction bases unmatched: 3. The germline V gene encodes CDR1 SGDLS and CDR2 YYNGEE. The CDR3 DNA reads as TGTGCCAGCAGCGTGGACAGGGCGTCCGGGGAGCTGTTTTTT. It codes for CASSVDRASGELFF.

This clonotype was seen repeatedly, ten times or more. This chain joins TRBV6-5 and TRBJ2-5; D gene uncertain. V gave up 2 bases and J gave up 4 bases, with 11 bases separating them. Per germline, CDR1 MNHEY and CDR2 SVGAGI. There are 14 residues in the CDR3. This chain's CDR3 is CASSYRKSGETQYF. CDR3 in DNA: TGTGCCAGCAGTTACCGGAAAAGTGGAGAGACCCAGTACTTC.

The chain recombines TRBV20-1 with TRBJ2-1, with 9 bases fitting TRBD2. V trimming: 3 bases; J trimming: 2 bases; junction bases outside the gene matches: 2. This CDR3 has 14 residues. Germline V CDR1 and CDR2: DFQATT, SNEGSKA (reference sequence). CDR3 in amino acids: CSASGGRAYNEQFF. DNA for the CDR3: TGCAGTGCTAGCGGCGGGAGGGCCTACAATGAGCAGTTCTTC.

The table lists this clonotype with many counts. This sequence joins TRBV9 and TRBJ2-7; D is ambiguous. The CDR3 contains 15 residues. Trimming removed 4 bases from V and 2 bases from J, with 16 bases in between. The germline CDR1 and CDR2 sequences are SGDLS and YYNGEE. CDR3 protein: CASSPYRSGTYEQYF. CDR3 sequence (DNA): TGTGCCAGCAGCCCTTACCGGAGTGGGACCTACGAGCAGTACTTC.

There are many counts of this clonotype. This CDR3 is CASTPLGAGANTGELFF. The CDR3 coding sequence is TGTGCCAGCACCCCCCTTGGGGCGGGAGCGAACACCGGGGAGCTGTTTTTT. The chain links TRBV11-2 to TRBJ2-2; 7 nucleotides align to TRBD2. V trimming: 7 bases; J trimming: 0 bases; junction bases outside the gene matches: 11. This CDR3 is built from 17 residues. Per the germline V gene, CDR1 is SGHAT and CDR2 is FQNNGV.